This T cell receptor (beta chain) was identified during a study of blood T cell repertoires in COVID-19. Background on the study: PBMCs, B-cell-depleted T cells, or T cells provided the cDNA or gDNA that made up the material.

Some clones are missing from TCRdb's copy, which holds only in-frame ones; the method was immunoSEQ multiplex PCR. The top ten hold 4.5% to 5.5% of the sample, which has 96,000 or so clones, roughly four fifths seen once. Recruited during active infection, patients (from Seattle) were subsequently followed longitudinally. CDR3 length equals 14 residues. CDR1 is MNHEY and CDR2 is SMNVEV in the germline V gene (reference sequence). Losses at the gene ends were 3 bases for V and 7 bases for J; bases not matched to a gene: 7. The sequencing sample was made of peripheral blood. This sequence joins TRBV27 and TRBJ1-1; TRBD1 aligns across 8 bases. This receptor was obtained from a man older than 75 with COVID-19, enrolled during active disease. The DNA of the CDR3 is TGTGCCAGCAGTTTTGGGACAGGCAAGGGTGAAGCTTTCTTT. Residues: CASSFGTGKGEAFF.